A selection of T cell receptor beta chains follows, all from one sample in a study of beta chain features in type 1 diabetes. The protocol was immunoSEQ multiplex PCR, while the TCRdb copy is restricted to in-frame clones and leaves out a portion. In the table there are about 170,000 clones, roughly 8% of which are singletons. The sequenced material came from central memory CD4+ T cells from blood. These receptor sequences come from a man younger than 35 with type 1 diabetes. CDR3s include the opening cysteine and the closing phenylalanine or tryptophan. Each record gives: V gene, J gene, clone size, CDR3 length, D gene, CDR3 protein, CDR3 DNA. D genes are given only for firm matches. Size tells how often a clone was seen (once, few, many) or the class of an expanded clone, and some rows leave it out.

TRBV28	TRBJ1-1	few	15	TRBD1	CASSPLAGGITEAFF	TGTGCCAGCAGTCCTCTGGCAGGGGGCATCACTGAAGCTTTCTTT
TRBV25-1	TRBJ2-3	.	17	.	CASSEGQWTLQADTQYF	TGTGCCAGCAGTGAAGGACAGTGGACCTTGCAAGCAGATACGCAGTATTTT
TRBV27	TRBJ1-2	few	15	TRBD1	CASSQTGPPIYGYTF	TGTGCCAGCAGCCAGACAGGGCCCCCCATTTATGGCTACACCTTC
TRBV29-1	TRBJ1-4	few	15	.	CSVSPSGATNEKLFF	TGCAGCGTTTCTCCTTCCGGGGCAACTAATGAAAAACTGTTTTTT
TRBV5-6	TRBJ1-3	.	16	.	CASSPGLGAGGNTIYF	TGTGCCAGCAGCCCAGGTTTGGGGGCTGGTGGAAACACCATATATTTT
TRBV5-1	TRBJ1-1	.	15	.	CASSLATGSGTEAFF	TGCGCCAGCAGCTTGGCCACAGGGTCCGGCACTGAAGCTTTCTTT
TRBV25-1	TRBJ2-7	.	13	TRBD1	CASEGTGGYEQYF	TGTGCCAGCGAGGGGACAGGGGGCTACGAGCAGTACTTC
TRBV4-2	TRBJ2-1	.	15	TRBD1	CASSQGQGALNEQFF	TGTGCCAGCAGCCAAGGACAGGGGGCCCTCAATGAGCAGTTCTTC
TRBV6-5	TRBJ2-1	few	13	.	CASVANLNNEQFF	TGTGCCAGCGTAGCTAACCTTAACAATGAGCAGTTCTTC
TRBV5-1	TRBJ2-3	.	20	TRBD2	CASTLRTLLQAGGSTDTQYF	TGCGCCAGCACCTTGAGGACGTTATTGCAAGCGGGGGGAAGCACAGATACGCAGTATTTT
TRBV11-2	TRBJ2-1	few	14	.	CASSQGTGGDEQFF	TGTGCCAGCAGCCAGGGGACGGGGGGCGATGAGCAGTTCTTC
TRBV19	TRBJ2-7	.	15	TRBD2	CASSELGAGFYEQYF	TGTGCCAGTAGTGAGTTGGGAGCGGGGTTCTACGAGCAGTACTTC
TRBV10-3	TRBJ2-1	.	16	TRBD2	CAISGYLAGGDNEQFF	TGTGCCATCAGTGGATACCTAGCGGGAGGAGACAATGAGCAGTTCTTC
TRBV7-2	TRBJ1-6	few	13	.	CASSFPGVSPLHF	TGTGCCAGCAGCTTCCCAGGGGTTTCACCCCTCCACTTT
TRBV7-9	TRBJ2-4	.	18	.	CASSLVNRITLAKNIQYF	TGTGCCAGCAGCTTAGTGAACAGGATTACTTTAGCCAAAAACATTCAGTACTTC
TRBV18	TRBJ2-1	few	15	TRBD1	CASSPGQGVYNEQFF	TGTGCCAGCTCGCCGGGACAGGGGGTGTACAATGAGCAGTTCTTC
TRBV5-8	TRBJ2-7	few	16	TRBD1	CASSGRGGQNLYEQYF	TGTGCCAGCAGCGGGAGAGGGGGACAGAACCTGTACGAGCAGTACTTC
TRBV6-5	TRBJ2-7	.	15	TRBD1	CASSSYGQGGYEQYF	TGTGCCAGCAGTTCCTACGGACAGGGGGGCTACGAGCAGTACTTC
TRBV29-1	TRBJ1-2	.	11	.	CSVVAGNGYTF	TGCAGCGTTGTGGCAGGGAATGGCTACACCTTC
TRBV15	TRBJ2-3	.	14	.	CATSRGRGTDTQYF	TGTGCCACCAGCAGAGGCCGGGGGACAGATACGCAGTATTTT
TRBV7-9	TRBJ1-6	.	12	.	CASSHMNSPLHF	TGTGCCAGCAGCCACATGAATTCACCCCTCCACTTT
TRBV14	TRBJ2-7	few	13	.	CASSQRTSGEQYF	TGTGCCAGCAGCCAACGGACTTCGGGGGAGCAGTACTTC
TRBV5-1	TRBJ2-5	.	14	.	CASSLRGGQETQYF	TGCGCCAGCAGCTTGAGGGGGGGCCAAGAGACCCAGTACTTC
TRBV7-2	TRBJ2-6	.	14	.	CASSPSAGANVLTF	TGTGCCAGCAGCCCCTCGGCTGGGGCCAACGTCCTGACTTTC
TRBV7-2	TRBJ1-5	.	16	.	CASSLAGQSSNQPQHF	TGTGCCAGCAGCTTAGCGGGCCAGAGCAGCAATCAGCCCCAGCATTTT
TRBV19	TRBJ2-2	few	16	.	CASSGRTGVNTGELFF	TGTGCCAGTAGTGGACGAACGGGAGTTAACACCGGGGAGCTGTTTTTT
TRBV18	TRBJ2-5	few	14	.	CASSPQAGRETQYF	TGTGCCAGCTCACCACAGGCGGGGAGAGAGACCCAGTACTTC
TRBV7-2	TRBJ1-5	.	16	.	CASSLEGVVGYQPQHF	TGTGCCAGCAGCTTAGAAGGGGTAGTAGGCTATCAGCCCCAGCATTTT
TRBV15	TRBJ1-6	few	15	.	CATSPSGGGNSPLHF	TGTGCCACCAGTCCCTCGGGGGGGGGAAATTCACCCCTCCACTTT
TRBV5-4	TRBJ2-7	once	14	.	CASSSGLTFGEQYF	TGTGCCAGCAGTTCGGGACTCACCTTCGGGGAGCAGTACTTC
TRBV5-5	TRBJ2-5	few	14	TRBD1	CASSTWTGQETQYF	TGTGCCAGCAGCACTTGGACAGGCCAAGAGACCCAGTACTTC
TRBV30	TRBJ2-5	many	11	.	CAWTSQETQYF	TGTGCCTGGACCAGCCAAGAGACCCAGTACTTC
TRBV5-1	TRBJ1-2	many	15	TRBD1	CASSLNTGGRDGYTF	TGCGCCAGCAGCTTGAATACAGGGGGCCGGGATGGCTACACCTTC
TRBV5-1	TRBJ2-7	few	14	TRBD1	CASSRGQGRSEQYF	TGCGCCAGCAGCCGGGGACAGGGAAGGTCCGAGCAGTACTTC
TRBV7-2	TRBJ1-2	few	15	TRBD1	CASSFGQGAGYGYTF	TGTGCCAGCAGCTTCGGACAGGGGGCGGGCTATGGCTACACCTTC
TRBV30	TRBJ2-7	.	14	TRBD1	CAWSGGTGFHEQYF	TGTGCCTGGAGTGGGGGGACAGGGTTCCACGAGCAGTACTTC
TRBV7-2	TRBJ2-5	few	14	.	CASRKRQFQETQYF	TGTGCCAGCAGGAAGAGACAGTTCCAAGAGACCCAGTACTTC
TRBV15	TRBJ2-7	.	15	TRBD1	CATTVDRGFSYEQYF	TGTGCCACCACCGTGGACAGGGGCTTCTCCTACGAGCAGTACTTC
TRBV4-2	TRBJ2-5	.	17	TRBD2	CASSPQPSGRSTETQYF	TGTGCCAGCAGCCCTCAGCCTAGCGGGAGGTCGACGGAGACCCAGTACTTC
TRBV5-6	TRBJ2-3	many	16	.	CASSLALRQSTDTQYF	TGTGCCAGCAGCTTGGCTCTCAGACAGAGCACAGATACGCAGTATTTT
TRBV30	TRBJ1-1	few	14	.	CAWSVPGHGTEAFF	TGTGCCTGGAGTGTACCAGGCCATGGGACTGAAGCTTTCTTT
TRBV6-1	TRBJ1-4	.	13	.	CASSVQEGEKLFF	TGTGCCAGCAGCGTTCAGGAGGGGGAAAAACTGTTTTTT
TRBV28	TRBJ1-1	few	14	TRBD1	CASQTGEANTEAFF	TGTGCCAGTCAGACAGGGGAGGCGAACACTGAAGCTTTCTTT
TRBV6-8	TRBJ1-1	.	16	.	CASSYAIQGMNTEAFF	TGTGCCAGCAGTTACGCAATTCAGGGGATGAACACTGAAGCTTTCTTT
TRBV21-1	TRBJ1-5	.	17	.	CASIIFMDRGSNQPQHF	TGTGCCAGCATCATTTTTATGGACAGGGGTAGCAATCAGCCCCAGCATTTT
TRBV5-6	TRBJ1-4	.	14	TRBD1	CASSSQGVNEKLFF	TGTGCCAGCAGCTCGCAGGGGGTCAATGAAAAACTGTTTTTT
TRBV5-4	TRBJ2-1	few	13	.	CASSPDSNNEQFF	TGTGCCAGCAGCCCCGACAGCAACAATGAGCAGTTCTTC
TRBV27	TRBJ1-5	few	12	.	CASSVPGQPQHF	TGTGCCAGCAGTGTTCCGGGGCAGCCCCAGCATTTT
TRBV30	TRBJ1-5	.	13	.	CAWSRDGSQPQHF	TGTGCCTGGAGTCGGGACGGGAGTCAGCCCCAGCATTTT
TRBV7-2	TRBJ2-7	few	14	TRBD1	CASSPDRVSYEQYF	TGTGCCAGCAGCCCGGACAGGGTCTCCTACGAGCAGTACTTC
TRBV19	TRBJ2-3	few	14	.	CASKEQHSTDTQYF	TGTGCCAGTAAGGAACAGCATAGCACAGATACGCAGTATTTT
TRBV29-1	TRBJ2-1	.	14	TRBD1	CSVEPGQGSNEQFF	TGCAGCGTTGAACCAGGACAGGGCTCCAATGAGCAGTTCTTC